This T cell receptor beta chain was captured by sequencing in a study of vaccination and CD4 T cells after COVID-19. Overall study: In the convalescent cohort, there were six males and four females, two of them Hispanic.

Specified treatment: 10-day PBMC culture with coronavirus spike peptide pools or control peptides (ViraFEST assay). Positive tests by PCR, dated March to December 2020, predated US Alpha, Beta and Delta variants. From the approximately ten-day cultures, CD4+ T cells were isolated by negative selection. An Oncomine TCR Beta short-read assay was used to sequence the DNA from cultured CD4+ T cells. MiXCR was run by TCRdb on the PCR reads, yielding one entry per CDR3 protein. The sample holds about 20,000 distinct CDR3 sequences; 55% to 70% are singletons and the top ten take more than 8.5%. This clonotype showed up just a few times. Its matching antigen is unknown. This TCR derives from a human donor who had recovered from COVID-19. The sequenced sample was CD4+ T cells from blood, cultured in vitro, obtained after SARS-CoV-2 vaccination.

CDR3 in amino acids: CASSSTGNTEAFF. The CDR3 DNA follows: TGTGCCAGCAGTTCTACAGGGAACACTGAAGCTTTCTTT. The V call is TRBV12-3 or TRBV12-4, the J call TRBJ1-1; weak D call: TRBD1 (5 bases). With 4 bases removed from V and 1 base from J, the gap between germline ends came to 7 bases. The CDR3 is made up of 13 amino acids.